The T cell receptor (beta chain) described here comes from a study of T cell responses to AZD1222 COVID-19 vaccine. The method was immunoSEQ multiplex PCR; TCRdb's version includes in-frame clones alone and lacks a portion of them. The table shows roughly 96,000 clones, with about 90% occurring only once. A remark on this clone: Its antigen is undetermined.

Broader study findings: Among those given AZD1222, only five or six were seropositive at baseline.

The sequencing here drew on peripheral blood, taken on day 0 of AZD1222 vaccination. The receptor was isolated from an adult in good health.

The CDR3 here is CASNKAGAGELFF. CDR3 nucleotide sequence: TGTGCCAGTAACAAGGCAGGAGCCGGGGAGCTGTTTTTT. This chain links TRBV19 with TRBJ2-2; no firm D call. Germline V gene sequence: CDR1 LNHDA, CDR2 SQIVND (reference sequence). V dropped 7 bases and J dropped 6 bases, with 12 bases sitting between them. The CDR3 covers 13 residues.